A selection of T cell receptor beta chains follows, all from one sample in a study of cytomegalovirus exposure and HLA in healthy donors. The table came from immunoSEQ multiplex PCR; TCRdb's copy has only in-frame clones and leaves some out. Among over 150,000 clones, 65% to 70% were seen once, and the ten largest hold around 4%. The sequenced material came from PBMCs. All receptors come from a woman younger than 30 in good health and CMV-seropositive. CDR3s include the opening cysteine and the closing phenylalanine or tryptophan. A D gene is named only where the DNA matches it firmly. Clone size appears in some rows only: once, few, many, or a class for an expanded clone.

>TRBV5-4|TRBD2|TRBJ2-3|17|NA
TGTGCCAGCAGCCCGGGACTAGCGGGGGGCCAGGTAGATACGCAGTATTTT
CASSPGLAGGQVDTQYF
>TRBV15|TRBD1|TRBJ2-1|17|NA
TGTGCCACCAGCTCGCGACAGGGGGCCCGGGATTACAATGAGCAGTTCTTC
CATSSRQGARDYNEQFF
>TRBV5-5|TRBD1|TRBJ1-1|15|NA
TGTGCCAGCAGCTTGGTTTCTGGGACAGGGATTGAAGCTTTCTTT
CASSLVSGTGIEAFF
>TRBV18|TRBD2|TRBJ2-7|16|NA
TGTGCCAGCTCACCACCGACGCTAGCGGGGGGCTACGAGCAGTACTTC
CASSPPTLAGGYEQYF
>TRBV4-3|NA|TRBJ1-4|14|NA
TGCGCCAGCAGTCGGATGGGAGCTAATGAAAAACTGTTTTTT
CASSRMGANEKLFF
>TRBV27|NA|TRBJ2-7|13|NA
TGTGCCAGCAGTCCCCCCGGTTCCTACGAGCAGTACTTC
CASSPPGSYEQYF
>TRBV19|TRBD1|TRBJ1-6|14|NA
TGTGCCAGTAGTGTCCCAGGGGGAAGTTCACCCCTCCACTTT
CASSVPGGSSPLHF
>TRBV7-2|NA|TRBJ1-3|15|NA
TGTGCCAGCAGCTTAACGGTAACCTCTGGAAACACCATATATTTT
CASSLTVTSGNTIYF
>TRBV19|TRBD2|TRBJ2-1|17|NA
TGTGCCAGTAGTATTGGTATCGGGGCTAGCGGATACAATGAGCAGTTCTTC
CASSIGIGASGYNEQFF
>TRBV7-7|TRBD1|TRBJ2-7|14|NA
TGTGCTAGCAGTCCGGGACAGGGGAACTACGAGCAGTACTTC
CASSPGQGNYEQYF
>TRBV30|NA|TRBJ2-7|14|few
TGTGCCTGGAGTGTACTGGGGGCCTCCTACGAGCAGTACTTC
CAWSVLGASYEQYF
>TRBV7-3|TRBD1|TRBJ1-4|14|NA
TGTGCCAGCAGCTTCGAACAGGGGTTTGAAAAACTGTTTTTT
CASSFEQGFEKLFF
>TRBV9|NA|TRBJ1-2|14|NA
TGTGCCAGCAGCCCCCCAACACGCAACTATGGCTACACCTTC
CASSPPTRNYGYTF
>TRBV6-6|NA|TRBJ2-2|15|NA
TGTGCCAGCATTACGACGACGGGGAACACCGGGGAGCTGTTTTTT
CASITTTGNTGELFF
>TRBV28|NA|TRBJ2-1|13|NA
TGTGCCAGCAGGACCTACAGGTACAATGAGCAGTTCTTC
CASRTYRYNEQFF
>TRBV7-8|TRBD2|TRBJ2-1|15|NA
TGTGCCAGCAGCTTAGTTGTGGGGACTAGTCCTGAGCAGTTCTTC
CASSLVVGTSPEQFF
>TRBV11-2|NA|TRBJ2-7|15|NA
TGTGCCAGCAGATCTTTGCGCGGGACAGTCTACGAGCAGTACTTC
CASRSLRGTVYEQYF
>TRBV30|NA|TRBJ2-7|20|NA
TGTGCCTGTGTAAGAAGGGGGGCGCATCTTCGTCGGGGGGACTCCTACGAGCAGTACTTC
CACVRRGAHLRRGDSYEQYF
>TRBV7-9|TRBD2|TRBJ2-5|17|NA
TGTGCCAGCAGCTTACGGACTAGCGGGCCCTGGGAGGAGACCCAGTACTTC
CASSLRTSGPWEETQYF
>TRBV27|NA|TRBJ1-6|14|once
TGTGCCAGCAGTTTATCCAGGGGCAATTCACCCCTCCACTTT
CASSLSRGNSPLHF
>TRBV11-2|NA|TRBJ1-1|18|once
TGTGCCAGCAGCTTAGTGTTGGGTTCCGGGAACATGAACACTGAAGCTTTCTTT
CASSLVLGSGNMNTEAFF
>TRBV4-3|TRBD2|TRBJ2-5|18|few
TGCGCCAGCAGCCAAGATTTGACTAGCGGAGAGTTACAAGAGACCCAGTACTTC
CASSQDLTSGELQETQYF
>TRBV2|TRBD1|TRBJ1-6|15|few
TGTGCCACAGAAGGACAGGGCTTAAGGAATTCACCCCTCCACTTT
CATEGQGLRNSPLHF
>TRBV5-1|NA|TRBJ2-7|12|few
TGCGCCAGCAGCTCCGTCAACTACGAGCAGTACTTC
CASSSVNYEQYF
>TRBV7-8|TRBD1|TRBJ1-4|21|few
TGTGCCAGCAGCTCCACTTACTCCTTGGACAGGGGAAGAACAACTAATGAAAAACTGTTTTTT
CASSSTYSLDRGRTTNEKLFF
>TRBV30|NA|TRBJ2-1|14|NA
TGTGCCTGGAGTCCCGGGGTCCGATCGGATGAGCAGTTCTTC
CAWSPGVRSDEQFF
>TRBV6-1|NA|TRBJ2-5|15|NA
TGTGCCAGCAGTCGACAGGTTTTAGCTCTGGAGACCCAGTACTTC
CASSRQVLALETQYF
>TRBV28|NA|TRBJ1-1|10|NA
TGTGCAGCTTCGGACACTGAAGCTTTCTTT
CAASDTEAFF
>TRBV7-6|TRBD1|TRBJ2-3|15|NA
TGTGCCAGCAGCTTAGCGACAGGGGGCACAGATACGCAGTATTTT
CASSLATGGTDTQYF
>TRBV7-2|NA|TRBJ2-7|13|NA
TGTGCCAGCAGCTTAGAGAAACCAACTGAGCAGTACTTC
CASSLEKPTEQYF
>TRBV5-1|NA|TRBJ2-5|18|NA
TGCGCCAGCAGCTTCCAAGCGGGCGAACACGCACGACAAGAGACCCAGTACTTC
CASSFQAGEHARQETQYF
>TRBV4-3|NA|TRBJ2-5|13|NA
TGCGCCAGCAGCCAAGGAGTCAAAGAGACCCAGTACTTC
CASSQGVKETQYF
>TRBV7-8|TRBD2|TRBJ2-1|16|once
TGTGCCAGCAGCTTAGCCCCGGGGGAGGGCCACAATGAGCAGTTCTTC
CASSLAPGEGHNEQFF
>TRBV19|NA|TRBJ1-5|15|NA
TGTGCCAGTAGTACACCATACAGGGCCGAACAGCCCCAGCATTTT
CASSTPYRAEQPQHF
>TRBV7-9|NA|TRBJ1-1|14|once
TGTGCCAGCAGCTTCACAGGAGAGAACACTGAAGCTTTCTTT
CASSFTGENTEAFF
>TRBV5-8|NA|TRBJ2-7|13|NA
TGTGCCAGCAGCTTTCGGGGTCCGGGTGAGCAGTACTTC
CASSFRGPGEQYF
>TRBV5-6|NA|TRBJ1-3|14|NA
TGTGCCAGCAGCTTCCTGGCAAAGGGGGACACCATATATTTT
CASSFLAKGDTIYF
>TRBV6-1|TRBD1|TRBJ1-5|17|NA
TGTGCCAGCAGTGACTTACGACACCGGGACAGTCATCAGCCCCAGCATTTT
CASSDLRHRDSHQPQHF
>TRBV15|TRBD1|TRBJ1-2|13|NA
TGTGCCACCAGCCCGGGACAGGGGGGAGGCTACACCTTC
CATSPGQGGGYTF
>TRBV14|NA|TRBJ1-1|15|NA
TGTGCCAGCAGCCCCAGGGTGCGGTTTAACACTGAAGCTTTCTTT
CASSPRVRFNTEAFF
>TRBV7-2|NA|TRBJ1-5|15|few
TGTGCCAGCAGCTTGGGAGGTCAGGGCAATCAGCCCCAGCATTTT
CASSLGGQGNQPQHF
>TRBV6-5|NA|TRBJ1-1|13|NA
TGTGCCAGCAGTTACGAGGCGAACACTGAAGCTTTCTTT
CASSYEANTEAFF